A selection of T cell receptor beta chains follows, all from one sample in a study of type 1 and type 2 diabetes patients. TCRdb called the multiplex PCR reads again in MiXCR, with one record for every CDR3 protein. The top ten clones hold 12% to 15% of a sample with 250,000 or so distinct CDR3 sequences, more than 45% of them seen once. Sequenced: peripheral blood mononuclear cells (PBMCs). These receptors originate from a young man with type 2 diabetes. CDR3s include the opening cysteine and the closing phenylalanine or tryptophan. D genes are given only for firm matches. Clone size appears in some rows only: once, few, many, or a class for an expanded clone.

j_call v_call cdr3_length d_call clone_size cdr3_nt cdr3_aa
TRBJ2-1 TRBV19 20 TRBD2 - TGTGCCAGTAGTCCAAAGGGAGGATTGAGCGGGAGGGCGTGGGACGGTGAGCAGTTCTTC CASSPKGGLSGRAWDGEQFF
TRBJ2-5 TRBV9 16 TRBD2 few TGTGCCAGCAGCGTATCGTGGGAGGGGTCGGGAGAGACCCAGTACTTC CASSVSWEGSGETQYF
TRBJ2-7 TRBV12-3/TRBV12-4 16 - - TGTGCCAGCAGCCCGCGGTGGGGAACGGACATTTACGAGCAGTACTTC CASSPRWGTDIYEQYF
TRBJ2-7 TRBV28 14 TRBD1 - TGTGCCAGCAGGCAGGGACAGGGGTTCTACGAGCAGTACTTC CASRQGQGFYEQYF
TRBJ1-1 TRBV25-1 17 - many TGTGCCAGCAGTGAATATGGTGGGGTTTGGGGGAACACTGAAGCTTTCTTT CASSEYGGVWGNTEAFF
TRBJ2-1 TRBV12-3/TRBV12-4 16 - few TGTGCCAGCACCGGACCAGGGTTGAGCTCCTACAATGAGCAGTTCTTC CASTGPGLSSYNEQFF
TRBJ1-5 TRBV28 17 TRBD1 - TGTGCCAGCAGTCCACGGACAGGGGGCGCGTTGTTTCAGCCCCAGCATTTT CASSPRTGGALFQPQHF
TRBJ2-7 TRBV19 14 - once TGTGCCAGTAGTATCCCAGGGGCAGGGTACGAGCAGTACTTC CASSIPGAGYEQYF
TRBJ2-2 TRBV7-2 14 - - TGTGCCAGCGGGCAGGGATCGAACACCGGGGAGCTGTTTTTT CASGQGSNTGELFF
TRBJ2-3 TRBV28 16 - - TGTGCCAGCAGCGCCTTGTCAGCGGAATACACAGATACGCAGTATTTT CASSALSAEYTDTQYF
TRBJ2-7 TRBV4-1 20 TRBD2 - TGCGCCAGCAGCCAAGAAAAGGTGGGGAATGTAGCGGGTTCGACCTACGAGCAGTACTTC CASSQEKVGNVAGSTYEQYF
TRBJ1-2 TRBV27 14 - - TGTGCCAGCAGTTTATTGGGGGGGAACTATGGCTACACCTTC CASSLLGGNYGYTF
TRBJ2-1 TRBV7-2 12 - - TGTGCCAGCAGTTTAGGGGGGCTTGAGCAGTTCTTC CASSLGGLEQFF
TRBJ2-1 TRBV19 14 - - TGTGCCAGTAGTATTGGGGGACAAGGCTATGAGCAGTTCTTC CASSIGGQGYEQFF
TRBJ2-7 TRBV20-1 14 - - TGCAGTGCTAGAGGTGACGGGATCTCCTACGAGCAGTACTTC CSARGDGISYEQYF
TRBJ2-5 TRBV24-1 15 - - TGTGCCACCAGTGAAACAGGGCAGGGCCAAGAGACCCAGTACTTC CATSETGQGQETQYF
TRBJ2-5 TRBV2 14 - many TGTGCCAGTAGTCCGTGGGGTGCCCAAGAGACCCAGTACTTC CASSPWGAQETQYF
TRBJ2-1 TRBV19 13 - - TGTGCCAGTAGTATTGTTGGAGGGGCTGAGCAGTTCTTC CASSIVGGAEQFF
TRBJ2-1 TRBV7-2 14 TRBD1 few TGTGCCAGCAGCCCTGGACAGGGGTACAATGAGCAGTTCTTC CASSPGQGYNEQFF
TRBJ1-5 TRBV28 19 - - TGTGCCAGCAGTTTTGATGTTCGGGATTTCGAACTAAGGAATCAGCCCCAGCATTTT CASSFDVRDFELRNQPQHF
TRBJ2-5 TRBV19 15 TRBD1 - TGTGCCAGTAGTAGCGGGGGACAGGGGGCGAAGACCCAGTACTTC CASSSGGQGAKTQYF
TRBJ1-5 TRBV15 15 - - TGTGCCACCAGCAGAGATAGCGGGGCCAATCAGCCCCAGCATTTT CATSRDSGANQPQHF
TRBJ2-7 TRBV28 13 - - TGTGCCAGCAGTTTCCTAGCGAACTACGAGCAGTACTTC CASSFLANYEQYF
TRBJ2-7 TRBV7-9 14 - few TGTGCCAGCAGCTTAGGGGGATTGGGAGACGAGCAGTACTTC CASSLGGLGDEQYF
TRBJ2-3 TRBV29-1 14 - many TGCAGCGCTACCCCGGATATAAGAGCTGATACGCAGTATTTT CSATPDIRADTQYF
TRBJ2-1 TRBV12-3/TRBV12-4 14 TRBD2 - TGTGCCAGCAGGCCCGCGGGGGGCGCGAAGACCCAGTTCTTC CASRPAGGAKTQFF
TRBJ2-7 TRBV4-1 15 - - TGCGCCAGCAGCCCATCCTGGACGGACTCCTACGAGCAGTACTTC CASSPSWTDSYEQYF
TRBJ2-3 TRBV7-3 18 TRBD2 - TGTGCCAGCAGCCCTCAGGCGGCTAGCGGTTATAGCACAGATACGCAGTATTTT CASSPQAASGYSTDTQYF
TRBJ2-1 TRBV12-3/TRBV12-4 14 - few TGTGCCAGCCGTCCATCGAGCTCCTACAATGAGCAGTTCTTC CASRPSSSYNEQFF
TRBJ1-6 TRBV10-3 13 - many TGTGCCATCAGTGAGGGGGGTGCCTCACCCCTCCACTTT CAISEGGASPLHF
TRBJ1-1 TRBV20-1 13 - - TGCAGTGCTAGAGGGACGACGGAAACTGAAGCTTTCTTT CSARGTTETEAFF
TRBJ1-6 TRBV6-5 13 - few TGTGCCAGCAGGTCATTGGGGCATTCACCCCTCCACTTT CASRSLGHSPLHF
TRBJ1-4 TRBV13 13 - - TGTGCCAGCAGCTACGGGCAAAATGAAAAACTGTTTTTT CASSYGQNEKLFF
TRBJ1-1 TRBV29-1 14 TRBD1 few TGCAGCGCGGACAGGGGGCAGGTTAGGACTGAAGCTTTCTTT CSADRGQVRTEAFF
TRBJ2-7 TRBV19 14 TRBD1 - TGTGCCAGTACCACACCGGGACAGCGCTACGAGCAGTACTTC CASTTPGQRYEQYF
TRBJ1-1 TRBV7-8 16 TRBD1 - TGTGCCAGCAGCTTAGGCGGACAGGGGATGAACACTGAAGCTTTCTTT CASSLGGQGMNTEAFF
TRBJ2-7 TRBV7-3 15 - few TGTGCCAGCAGCTTAGGAGGGTCTGAATACTACGAGCAGTACTTC CASSLGGSEYYEQYF